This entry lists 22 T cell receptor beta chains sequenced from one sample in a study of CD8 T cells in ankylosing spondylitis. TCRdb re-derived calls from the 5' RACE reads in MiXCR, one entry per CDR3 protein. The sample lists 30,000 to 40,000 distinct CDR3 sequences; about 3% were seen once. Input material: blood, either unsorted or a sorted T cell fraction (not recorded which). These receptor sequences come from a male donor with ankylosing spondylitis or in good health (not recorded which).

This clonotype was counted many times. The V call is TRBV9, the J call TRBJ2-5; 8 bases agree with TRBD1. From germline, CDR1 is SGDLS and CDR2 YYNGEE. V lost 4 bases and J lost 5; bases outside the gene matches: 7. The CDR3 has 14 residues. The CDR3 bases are TGTGCCAGCAGCCCTCGGACAGGGACGGAGACCCAGTACTTC. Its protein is CASSPRTGTETQYF.

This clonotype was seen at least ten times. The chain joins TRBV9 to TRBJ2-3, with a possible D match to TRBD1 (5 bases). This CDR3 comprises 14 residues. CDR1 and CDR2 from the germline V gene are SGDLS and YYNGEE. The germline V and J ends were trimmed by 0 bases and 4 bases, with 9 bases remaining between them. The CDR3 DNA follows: TGTGCCAGCAGCGTAGGACAGCGTGCAGATACGCAGTATTTT. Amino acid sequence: CASSVGQRADTQYF.

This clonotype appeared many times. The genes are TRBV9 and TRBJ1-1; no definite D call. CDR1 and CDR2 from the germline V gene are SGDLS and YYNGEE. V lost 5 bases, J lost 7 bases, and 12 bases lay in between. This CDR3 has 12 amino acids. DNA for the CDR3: TGTGCCAGCAGTAGGGAAGGGATTGAAGCTTTCTTT. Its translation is CASSREGIEAFF.

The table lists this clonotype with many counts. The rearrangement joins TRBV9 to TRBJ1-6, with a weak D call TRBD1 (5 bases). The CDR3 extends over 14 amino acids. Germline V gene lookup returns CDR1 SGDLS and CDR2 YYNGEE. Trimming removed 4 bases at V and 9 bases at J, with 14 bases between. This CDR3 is CASSFGTQGSPLHF. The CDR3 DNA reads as TGTGCCAGCAGCTTCGGGACGCAGGGTTCACCCCTCCACTTT.

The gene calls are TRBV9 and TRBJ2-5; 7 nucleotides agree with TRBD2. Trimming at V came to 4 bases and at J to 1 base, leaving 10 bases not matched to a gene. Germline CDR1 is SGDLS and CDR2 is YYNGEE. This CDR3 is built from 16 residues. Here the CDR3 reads CASSLTGRWAQETQYF. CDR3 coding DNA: TGTGCCAGCAGCCTCACCGGGAGGTGGGCCCAAGAGACCCAGTACTTC.

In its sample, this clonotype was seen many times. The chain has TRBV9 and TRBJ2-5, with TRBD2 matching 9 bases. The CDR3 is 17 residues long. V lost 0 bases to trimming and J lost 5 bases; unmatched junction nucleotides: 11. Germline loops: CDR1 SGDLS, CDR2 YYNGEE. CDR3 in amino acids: CASSVATGRGGLETQYF. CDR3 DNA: TGTGCCAGCAGCGTAGCTACCGGGCGGGGGGGCCTTGAGACCCAGTACTTC.

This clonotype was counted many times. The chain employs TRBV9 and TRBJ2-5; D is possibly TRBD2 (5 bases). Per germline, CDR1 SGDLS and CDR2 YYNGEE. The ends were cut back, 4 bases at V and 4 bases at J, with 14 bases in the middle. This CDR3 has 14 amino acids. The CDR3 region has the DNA TGTGCCAGCAGCAAGGGAGATTCAGCAGAGACCCAGTACTTC. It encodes CASSKGDSAETQYF. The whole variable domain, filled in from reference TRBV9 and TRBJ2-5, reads DSGVTQTPKHLITATGQRVTLRCSPRSGDLSVYWYQQSLDQGLQFLIQYYNGEERAKGNILERFSAQQFPDLHSELNLSSLELGDSALYFCASSKGDSAETQYFGPGTRLLVL.

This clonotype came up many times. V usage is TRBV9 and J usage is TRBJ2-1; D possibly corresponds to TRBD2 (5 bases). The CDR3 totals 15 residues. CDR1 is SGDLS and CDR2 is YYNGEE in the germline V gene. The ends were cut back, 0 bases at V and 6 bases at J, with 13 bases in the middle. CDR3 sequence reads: CASSVDGRGSNEQFF. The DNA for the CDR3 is TGTGCCAGCAGCGTAGATGGGAGAGGGTCCAATGAGCAGTTCTTC.

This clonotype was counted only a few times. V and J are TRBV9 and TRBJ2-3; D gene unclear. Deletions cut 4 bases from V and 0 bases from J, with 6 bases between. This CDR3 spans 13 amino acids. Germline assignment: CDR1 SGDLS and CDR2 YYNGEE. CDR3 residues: CASSHSSTDTQYF. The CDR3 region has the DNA TGTGCCAGCAGCCACTCTAGCACAGATACGCAGTATTTT.

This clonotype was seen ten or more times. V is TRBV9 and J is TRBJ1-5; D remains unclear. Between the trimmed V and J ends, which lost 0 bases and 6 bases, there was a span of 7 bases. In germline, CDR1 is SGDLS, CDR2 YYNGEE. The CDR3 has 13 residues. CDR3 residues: CASSVDGLQPQHF. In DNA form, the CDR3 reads TGTGCCAGCAGCGTAGATGGGCTTCAGCCCCAGCATTTT. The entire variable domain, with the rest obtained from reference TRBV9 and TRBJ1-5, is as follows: DSGVTQTPKHLITATGQRVTLRCSPRSGDLSVYWYQQSLDQGLQFLIQYYNGEERAKGNILERFSAQQFPDLHSELNLSSLELGDSALYFCASSVDGLQPQHFGDGTRLSIL.

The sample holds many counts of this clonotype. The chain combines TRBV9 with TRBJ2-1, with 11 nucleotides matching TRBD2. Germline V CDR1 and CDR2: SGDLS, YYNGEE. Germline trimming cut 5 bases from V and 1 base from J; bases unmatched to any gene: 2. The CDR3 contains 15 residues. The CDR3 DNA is TGTGCCAGCAGTAGGACTAGCGGGTCCTACAATGAGCAGTTCTTC. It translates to CASSRTSGSYNEQFF.

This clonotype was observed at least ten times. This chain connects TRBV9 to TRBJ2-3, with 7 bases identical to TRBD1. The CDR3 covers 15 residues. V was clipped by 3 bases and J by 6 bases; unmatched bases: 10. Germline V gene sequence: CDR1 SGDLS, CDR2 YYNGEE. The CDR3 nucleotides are TGTGCCAGCAGCGAGATCACAGGGGTATACGATACGCAGTATTTT. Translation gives CASSEITGVYDTQYF.

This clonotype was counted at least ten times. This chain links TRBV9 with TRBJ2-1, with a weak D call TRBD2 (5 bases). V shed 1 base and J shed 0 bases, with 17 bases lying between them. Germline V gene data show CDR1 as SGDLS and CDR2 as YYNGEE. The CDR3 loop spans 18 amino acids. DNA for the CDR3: TGTGCCAGCAGCGTATTCGGAATTGAGGCGGGCTCCTACAATGAGCAGTTCTTC. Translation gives CASSVFGIEAGSYNEQFF. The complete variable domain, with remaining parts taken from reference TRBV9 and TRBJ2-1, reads DSGVTQTPKHLITATGQRVTLRCSPRSGDLSVYWYQQSLDQGLQFLIQYYNGEERAKGNILERFSAQQFPDLHSELNLSSLELGDSALYFCASSVFGIEAGSYNEQFFGPGTRLTVL.

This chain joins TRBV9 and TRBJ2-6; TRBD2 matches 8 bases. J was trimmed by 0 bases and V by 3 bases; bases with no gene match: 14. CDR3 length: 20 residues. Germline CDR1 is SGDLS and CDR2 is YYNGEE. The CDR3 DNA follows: TGTGCCAGCAGCGAGGCCCTCCGGGTAGCGGGGCACTCTGGGGCCAACGTCCTGACTTTC. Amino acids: CASSEALRVAGHSGANVLTF. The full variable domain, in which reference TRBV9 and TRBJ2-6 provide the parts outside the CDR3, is DSGVTQTPKHLITATGQRVTLRCSPRSGDLSVYWYQQSLDQGLQFLIQYYNGEERAKGNILERFSAQQFPDLHSELNLSSLELGDSALYFCASSEALRVAGHSGANVLTFGAGSRLTVL.

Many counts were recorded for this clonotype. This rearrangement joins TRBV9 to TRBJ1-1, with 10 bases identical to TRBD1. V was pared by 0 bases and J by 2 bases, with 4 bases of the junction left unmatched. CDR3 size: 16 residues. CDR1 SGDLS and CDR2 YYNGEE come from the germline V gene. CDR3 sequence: CASSVAGQGGNTEAFF. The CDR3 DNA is TGTGCCAGCAGCGTAGCCGGACAGGGGGGCAACACTGAAGCTTTCTTT.

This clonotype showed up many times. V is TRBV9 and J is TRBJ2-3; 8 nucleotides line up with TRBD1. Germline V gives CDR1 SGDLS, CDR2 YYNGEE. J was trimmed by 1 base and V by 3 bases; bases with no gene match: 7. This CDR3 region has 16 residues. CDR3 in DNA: TGTGCCAGCAGCGAGAGGGACAGGTTGGGCACAGATACGCAGTATTTT. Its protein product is CASSERDRLGTDTQYF.

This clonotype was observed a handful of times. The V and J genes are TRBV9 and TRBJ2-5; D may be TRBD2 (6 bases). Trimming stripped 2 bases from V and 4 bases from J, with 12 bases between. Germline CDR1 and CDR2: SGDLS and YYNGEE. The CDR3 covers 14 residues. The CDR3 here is CASSVEGSSETQYF. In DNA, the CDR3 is TGTGCCAGCAGCGTGGAGGGGAGTTCAGAGACCCAGTACTTC.

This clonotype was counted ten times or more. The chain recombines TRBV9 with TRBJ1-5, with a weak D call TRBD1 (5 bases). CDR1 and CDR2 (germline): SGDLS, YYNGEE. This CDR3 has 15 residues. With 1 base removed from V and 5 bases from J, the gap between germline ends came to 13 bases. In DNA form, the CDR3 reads TGTGCCAGCAGCGTAACGGGGGACCAGTATCAGCCCCAGCATTTT. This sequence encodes CASSVTGDQYQPQHF.

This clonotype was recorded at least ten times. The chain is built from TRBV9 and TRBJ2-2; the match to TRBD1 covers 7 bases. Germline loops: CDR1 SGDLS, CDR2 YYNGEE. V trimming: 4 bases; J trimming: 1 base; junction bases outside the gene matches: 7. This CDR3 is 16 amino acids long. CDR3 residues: CASSPQNRGNTGELFF. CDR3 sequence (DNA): TGTGCCAGCAGCCCCCAGAACAGGGGGAACACCGGGGAGCTGTTTTTT.

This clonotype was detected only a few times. The CDR3 region has the DNA TGTGCCAGCAGCTCCGGACTAGCGGGGGAGCAAGAGACCCAGTACTTC. Its protein product is CASSSGLAGEQETQYF. This chain links TRBV9 with TRBJ2-5; 13 bases are shared with TRBD2. The ends lost 4 bases at V and 2 bases at J; junction bases unmatched: 5. Germline CDR1 is SGDLS and CDR2 is YYNGEE. The CDR3 loop spans 16 amino acids. The entire variable domain, with the rest obtained from reference TRBV9 and TRBJ2-5, is as follows: DSGVTQTPKHLITATGQRVTLRCSPRSGDLSVYWYQQSLDQGLQFLIQYYNGEERAKGNILERFSAQQFPDLHSELNLSSLELGDSALYFCASSSGLAGEQETQYFGPGTRLLVL.

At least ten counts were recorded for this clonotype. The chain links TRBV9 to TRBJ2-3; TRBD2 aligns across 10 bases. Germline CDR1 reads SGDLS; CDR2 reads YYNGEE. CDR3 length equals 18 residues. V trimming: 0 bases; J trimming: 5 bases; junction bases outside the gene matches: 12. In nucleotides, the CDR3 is TGTGCCAGCAGCGTAGTAGGTAGCGGGGGGTCGGGCAAAGATACGCAGTATTTT. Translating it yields CASSVVGSGGSGKDTQYF.

The CDR3 DNA sequence: TGTGCCAGCAGCGTAGCGGGGCGCTTAAACACCGGGGAGCTGTTTTTT. Translated: CASSVAGRLNTGELFF. This rearrangement joins TRBV9 to TRBJ2-2; D tentatively reads TRBD1 or TRBD2 (5 bases each). Trimming pared 0 bases from V and 2 bases from J, leaving 11 bases between. The V gene's germline CDR1 is SGDLS and CDR2 YYNGEE. The CDR3 contains 16 residues.